Listed here is a single T cell receptor beta chain. What it recognizes is unknown. The sample comes from a study of T cell repertoires in cytomegalovirus infection. The overall study: The public TCR beta signatures pointed to both CMV infection and matching HLA type. General study points: Across the ex vivo response, the dominant clonotypes were HLA-C-restricted CMV-specific TCR beta clonotypes.

The CDR3 covers 17 residues. Germline V gene data show CDR1 as MGHRA and CDR2 as YSYEKL. The ends were cut back, 1 base at V and 3 bases at J, with 19 bases in the middle. Using its own MiXCR run on the reads, TCRdb lists one record per CDR3 protein. The sample includes approximately 470,000 distinct CDR3 sequences, under 55% of them seen just once. This chain joins TRBV4-1 and TRBJ2-7, with D perhaps given as TRBD1 or TRBD2 (7 bases each). The origin of this receptor is a human donor in good health (CMV status not recorded). Some clones in this sample may be carry-over from other donors' samples. The input for sequencing was cultured PBMCs, taken from culture after CMV antigen stimulation. The DNA for the CDR3 is TGCGCCAGCAGCCAAGGCCGAGCCAGGGGGGGTGTCTACGAGCAGTACTTC. The encoded protein is CASSQGRARGGVYEQYF.